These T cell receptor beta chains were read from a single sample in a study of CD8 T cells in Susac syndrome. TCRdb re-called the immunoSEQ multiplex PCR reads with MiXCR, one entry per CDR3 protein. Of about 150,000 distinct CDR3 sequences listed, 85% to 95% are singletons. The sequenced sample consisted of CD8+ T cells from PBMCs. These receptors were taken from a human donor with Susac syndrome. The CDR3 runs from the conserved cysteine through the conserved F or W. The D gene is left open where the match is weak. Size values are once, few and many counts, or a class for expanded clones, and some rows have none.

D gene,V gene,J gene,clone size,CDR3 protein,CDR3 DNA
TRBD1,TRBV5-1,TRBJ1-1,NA,CASSLGQGVWNTEAFF,TGCGCCAGCAGCTTAGGACAGGGCGTATGGAACACTGAAGCTTTCTTT
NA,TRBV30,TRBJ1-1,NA,CAWLRMGGLAFF,TGTGCCTGGTTGAGAATGGGGGGTTTGGCTTTCTTT
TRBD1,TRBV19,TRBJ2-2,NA,CASSRRQGNTGELFF,TGTGCCAGTAGTCGGAGACAGGGGAACACCGGGGAGCTGTTTTTT
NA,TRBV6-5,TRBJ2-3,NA,CASARVSTDTQYF,TGTGCCAGCGCCAGGGTCAGCACAGATACGCAGTATTTT
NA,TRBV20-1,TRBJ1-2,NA,CSATGDYGYTF,TGCAGTGCTACCGGGGACTATGGCTACACCTTC
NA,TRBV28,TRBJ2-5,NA,CASSTDARWDGTQYF,TGTGCCAGCAGTACCGACGCCCGGTGGGACGGGACCCAGTACTTC
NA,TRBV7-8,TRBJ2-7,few,CASSLSTDEQYF,TGTGCCAGCAGCTTATCAACAGACGAGCAGTACTTC
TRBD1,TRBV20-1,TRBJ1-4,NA,CSAAPRGQFNEKLFF,TGCAGTGCCGCACCCCGGGGACAGTTTAATGAAAAACTGTTTTTT
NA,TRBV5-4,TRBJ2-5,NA,CASSLAWAGSQYF,TGTGCCAGCAGCTTGGCGTGGGCAGGGTCCCAGTACTTC
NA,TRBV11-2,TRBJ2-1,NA,CASSLNAGDEQFF,TGTGCCAGCAGCTTAAATGCCGGGGATGAGCAGTTCTTC
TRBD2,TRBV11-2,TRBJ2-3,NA,CASSSVAGAGGTDTQYF,TGTGCCAGCAGTTCCGTGGCGGGAGCGGGGGGCACAGATACGCAGTATTTT
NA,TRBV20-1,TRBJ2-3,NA,CSARTASTDTQYF,TGCAGTGCTAGAACAGCTAGCACAGATACGCAGTATTTT
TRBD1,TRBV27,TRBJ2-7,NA,CASAPGTGDYEQYF,TGTGCCAGCGCGCCGGGGACAGGGGACTACGAGCAGTACTTC
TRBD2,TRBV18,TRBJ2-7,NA,CASSPASGSYEQYF,TGTGCCAGCTCGCCCGCTAGCGGCTCCTACGAGCAGTACTTC
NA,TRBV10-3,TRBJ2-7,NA,CAIKTGSNYEQYF,TGTGCCATCAAAACAGGTTCGAACTACGAGCAGTACTTC
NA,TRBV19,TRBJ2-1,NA,CASSTEAPPRGNEQFF,TGTGCCAGTAGTACAGAGGCGCCGCCCCGTGGGAATGAGCAGTTCTTC
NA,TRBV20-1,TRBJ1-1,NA,CSARDYRVQTEAFF,TGCAGTGCTAGAGATTACAGGGTACAGACTGAAGCTTTCTTT
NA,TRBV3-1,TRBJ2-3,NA,CASSQGTRTDAVDTQYF,TGTGCCAGCAGCCAAGGCACTAGGACGGATGCAGTGGATACGCAGTATTTT
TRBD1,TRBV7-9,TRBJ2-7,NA,CASSEDRPYEQYF,TGTGCCAGCAGCGAGGACAGGCCCTACGAGCAGTACTTC
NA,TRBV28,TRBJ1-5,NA,CASSLQGSYSNQPQHF,TGTGCCAGCAGTTTACAGGGGAGTTATAGCAATCAGCCCCAGCATTTT
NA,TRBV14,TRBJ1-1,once,CASKRVDTEAFF,TGTGCCAGTAAGAGGGTTGATACTGAAGCTTTCTTT
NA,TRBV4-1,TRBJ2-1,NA,CASARRSSYNEQFF,TGCGCCAGCGCAAGGCGGAGCTCCTACAATGAGCAGTTCTTC
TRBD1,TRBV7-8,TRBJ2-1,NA,CASSLVAGGNEQFF,TGTGCCAGCAGCTTAGTGGCAGGGGGCAATGAGCAGTTCTTC
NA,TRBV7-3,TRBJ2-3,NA,CASSQDLTLGTDTQYF,TGTGCCAGCAGCCAAGACCTTACGCTAGGCACAGATACGCAGTATTTT
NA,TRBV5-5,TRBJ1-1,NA,CASSLALGTEAFF,TGTGCCAGCAGCTTGGCTTTAGGCACTGAAGCTTTCTTT
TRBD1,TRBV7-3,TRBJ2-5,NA,CASSSTGAGETQYF,TGTGCCAGCAGCTCGACAGGGGCGGGAGAGACCCAGTACTTC
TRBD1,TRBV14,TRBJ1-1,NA,CASSQEPPWTGVSEAFF,TGTGCCAGCAGCCAAGAACCGCCTTGGACAGGGGTTTCTGAAGCTTTCTTT
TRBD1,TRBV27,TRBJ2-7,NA,CASSAGQGVEEQYF,TGTGCCAGCAGTGCGGGACAGGGGGTCGAGGAGCAGTACTTC
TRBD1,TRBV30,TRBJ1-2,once,CAWEGTGGLNGYTF,TGTGCCTGGGAGGGGACAGGGGGATTAAATGGCTACACCTTC
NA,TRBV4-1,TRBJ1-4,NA,CASSQDPPGATNEKLFF,TGCGCCAGCAGCCAAGATCCCCCGGGAGCAACTAATGAAAAACTGTTTTTT
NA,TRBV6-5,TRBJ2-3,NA,CASSYEAETHTQYF,TGTGCCAGCAGTTACGAGGCGGAGACCCATACGCAGTATTTT
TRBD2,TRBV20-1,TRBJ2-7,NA,CSAGPSGSSYEQYF,TGCAGTGCTGGACCTAGCGGGAGCTCCTACGAGCAGTACTTC
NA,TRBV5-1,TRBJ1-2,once,CAISLELRSPYGYTF,TGCGCCATCAGCTTGGAACTCAGGTCACCCTATGGCTACACCTTC
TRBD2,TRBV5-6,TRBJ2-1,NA,CASSFSAGDEQFF,TGTGCCAGCAGCTTTTCGGCGGGAGATGAGCAGTTCTTC
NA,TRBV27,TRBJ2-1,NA,CASSFPGDEQFF,TGTGCCAGCAGTTTTCCAGGGGACGAGCAGTTCTTC
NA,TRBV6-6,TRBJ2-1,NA,CASEDPGTYNEQFF,TGTGCCAGCGAAGACCCGGGCACCTACAATGAGCAGTTCTTC
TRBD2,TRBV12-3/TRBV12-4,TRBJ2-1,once,CASSSSGRALVDEQFF,TGTGCCAGCAGCTCGAGCGGGAGGGCCCTCGTGGATGAGCAGTTCTTC